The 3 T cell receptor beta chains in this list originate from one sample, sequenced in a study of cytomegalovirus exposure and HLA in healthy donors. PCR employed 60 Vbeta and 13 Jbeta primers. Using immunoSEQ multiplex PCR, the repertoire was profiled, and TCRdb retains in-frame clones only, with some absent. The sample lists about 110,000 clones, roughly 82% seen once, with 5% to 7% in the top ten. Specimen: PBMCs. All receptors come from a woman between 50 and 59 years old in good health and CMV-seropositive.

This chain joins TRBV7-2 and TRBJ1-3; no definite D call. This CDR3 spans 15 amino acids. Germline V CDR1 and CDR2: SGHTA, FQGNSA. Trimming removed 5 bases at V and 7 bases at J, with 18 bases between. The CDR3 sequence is CASSLPGTAENTIYF. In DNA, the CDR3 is TGTGCCAGCAGCCTCCCGGGAACCGCAGAGAACACCATATATTTT.

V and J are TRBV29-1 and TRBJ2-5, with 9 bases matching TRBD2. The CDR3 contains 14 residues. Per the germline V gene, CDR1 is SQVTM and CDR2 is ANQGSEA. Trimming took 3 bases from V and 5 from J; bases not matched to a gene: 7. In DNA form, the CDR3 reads TGCAGCGTTGAGTCGAGCGGGGGGTCTGAGACCCAGTACTTC. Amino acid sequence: CSVESSGGSETQYF.

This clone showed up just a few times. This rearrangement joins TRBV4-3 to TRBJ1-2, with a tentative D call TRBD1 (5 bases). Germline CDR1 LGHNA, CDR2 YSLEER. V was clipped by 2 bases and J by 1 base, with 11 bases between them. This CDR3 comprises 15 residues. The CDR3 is CASSQLGGFNYGYTF. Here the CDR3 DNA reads TGCGCCAGCAGCCAATTGGGGGGTTTTAACTATGGCTACACCTTC.